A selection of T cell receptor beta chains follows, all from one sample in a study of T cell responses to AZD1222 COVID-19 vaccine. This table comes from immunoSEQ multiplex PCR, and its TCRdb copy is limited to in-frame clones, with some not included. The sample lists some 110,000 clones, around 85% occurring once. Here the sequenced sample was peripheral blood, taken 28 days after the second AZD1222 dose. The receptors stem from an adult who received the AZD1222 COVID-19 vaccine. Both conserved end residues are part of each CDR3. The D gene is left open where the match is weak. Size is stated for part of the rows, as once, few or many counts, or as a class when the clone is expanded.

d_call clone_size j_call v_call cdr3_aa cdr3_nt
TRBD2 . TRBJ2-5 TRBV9 CASSAGLAAAGETQYF TGTGCCAGCAGCGCGGGACTAGCGGCCGCGGGGGAGACCCAGTACTTC
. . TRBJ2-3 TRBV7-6 CASSDGPTDTQYF TGTGCCAGCAGTGATGGCCCAACAGATACGCAGTATTTT
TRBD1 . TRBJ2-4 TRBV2 CASTQSDRGNIQYF TGTGCCAGCACCCAATCGGACAGGGGAAACATTCAGTACTTC
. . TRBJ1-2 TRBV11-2 CASTPQGNYGYTF TGTGCCAGCACCCCCCAGGGGAACTATGGCTACACCTTC
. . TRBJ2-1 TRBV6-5 CASTREDYNEQFF TGTGCCAGCACCCGTGAGGATTACAATGAGCAGTTCTTC
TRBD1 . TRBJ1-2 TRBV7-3 CASSFGTGDGYGYTF TGTGCCAGCAGCTTCGGGACAGGGGATGGGTATGGCTACACCTTC
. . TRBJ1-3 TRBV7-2 CASSFWAASGNTIYF TGTGCCAGCAGCTTCTGGGCAGCCTCTGGAAACACCATATATTTT
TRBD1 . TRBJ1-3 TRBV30 CAWSAGTAGNTIYF TGTGCCTGGAGTGCCGGGACAGCTGGAAACACCATATATTTT
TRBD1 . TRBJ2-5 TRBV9 CASSPGDREETQYF TGTGCCAGCAGCCCCGGGGACAGAGAAGAGACCCAGTACTTC
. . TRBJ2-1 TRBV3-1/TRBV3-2 CASSQDRGNEQFF TGTGCCAGCAGCCAAGATCGGGGGAATGAGCAGTTCTTC
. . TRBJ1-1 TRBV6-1 CASSERQGTEAFF TGTGCCAGCAGTGAAAGGCAGGGGACTGAAGCTTTCTTT
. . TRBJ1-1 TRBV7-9 CASSLLGVPEAFF TGTGCCAGCAGCCTTTTAGGGGTTCCTGAAGCTTTCTTT
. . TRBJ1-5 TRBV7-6 CASSSGLDQPQHF TGTGCCAGCAGCTCAGGGTTAGATCAGCCCCAGCATTTT
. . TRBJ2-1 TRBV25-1 CASSGAVGYNEQFF TGTGCCAGCAGTGGGGCCGTTGGATACAATGAGCAGTTCTTC
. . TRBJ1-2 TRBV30 CASWKGRGIYGYTF TGTGCCTCGTGGAAGGGGCGAGGGATCTATGGCTACACCTTC
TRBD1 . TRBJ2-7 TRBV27 CASSDRGAYEQYF TGTGCCAGCAGTGACAGGGGAGCCTACGAGCAGTACTTC
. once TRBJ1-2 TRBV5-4 CASSSPTGYGYTF TGTGCCAGCAGCTCCCCGACAGGCTATGGCTACACCTTC
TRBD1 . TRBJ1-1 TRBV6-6 CASSYSGQGATEAFF TGTGCCAGCAGTTACTCGGGACAGGGGGCCACTGAAGCTTTCTTT
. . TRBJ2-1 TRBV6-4 CASSKSSRISYNEQFF TGTGCCAGCAGTAAGTCCTCTCGGATCTCCTACAATGAGCAGTTCTTC
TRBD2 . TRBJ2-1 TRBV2 CASNRLASSYNEQFF TGTGCCAGCAATAGACTAGCGAGCTCCTACAATGAGCAGTTCTTC
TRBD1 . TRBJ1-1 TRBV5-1 CASSLAQGGITEAFF TGCGCCAGCAGCTTGGCCCAGGGGGGGATCACTGAAGCTTTCTTT